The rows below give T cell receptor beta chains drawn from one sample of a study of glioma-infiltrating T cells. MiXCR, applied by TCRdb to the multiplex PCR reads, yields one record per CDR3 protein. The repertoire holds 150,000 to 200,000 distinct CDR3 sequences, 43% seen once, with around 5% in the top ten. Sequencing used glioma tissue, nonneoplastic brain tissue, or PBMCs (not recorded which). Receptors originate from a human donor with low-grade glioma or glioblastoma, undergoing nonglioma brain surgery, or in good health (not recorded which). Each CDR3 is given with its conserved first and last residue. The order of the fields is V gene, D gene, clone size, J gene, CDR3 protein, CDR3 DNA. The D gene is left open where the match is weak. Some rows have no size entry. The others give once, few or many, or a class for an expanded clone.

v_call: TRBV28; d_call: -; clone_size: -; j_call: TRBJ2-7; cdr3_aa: CASSSTRWGRGGSYEQYF; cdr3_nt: TGTGCCAGCAGTTCAACACGGTGGGGCAGGGGGGGATCTTACGAGCAGTACTTC
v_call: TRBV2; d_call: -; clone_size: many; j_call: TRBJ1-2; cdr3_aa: CASRAGLLSYGYTF; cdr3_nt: TGTGCCAGCAGAGCGGGACTGTTGTCCTATGGCTACACCTTC
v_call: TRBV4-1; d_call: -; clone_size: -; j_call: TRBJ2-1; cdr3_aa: CASSQDSIQETQFF; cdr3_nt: TGCGCCAGCAGCCAAGATTCCATACAAGAGACCCAGTTCTTC
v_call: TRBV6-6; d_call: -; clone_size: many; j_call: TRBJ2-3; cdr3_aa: CASSYSNGDTQYF; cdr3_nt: TGTGCCAGCAGTTACTCTAACGGGGATACGCAGTATTTT
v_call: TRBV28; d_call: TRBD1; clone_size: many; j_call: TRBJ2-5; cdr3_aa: CASTPSGTGGQETQYF; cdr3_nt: TGTGCCAGCACTCCTTCCGGGACAGGCGGCCAAGAGACCCAGTACTTC
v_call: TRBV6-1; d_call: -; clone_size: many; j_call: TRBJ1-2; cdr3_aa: CASSHPPASIYGYTF; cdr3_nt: TGTGCCAGCAGCCACCCCCCTGCGTCGATATACGGCTACACCTTC
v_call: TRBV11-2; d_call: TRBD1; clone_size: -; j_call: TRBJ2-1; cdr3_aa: CASSSGQGNEQFF; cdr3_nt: TGTGCCAGCAGCTCGGGACAGGGGAATGAGCAGTTCTTC
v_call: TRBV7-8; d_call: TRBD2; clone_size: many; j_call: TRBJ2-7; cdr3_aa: CASSPGREGYEQYF; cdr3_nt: TGTGCCAGCAGCCCAGGCCGGGAGGGCTACGAGCAGTACTTC
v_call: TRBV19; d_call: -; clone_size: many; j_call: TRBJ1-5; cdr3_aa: CASSISVGQPQHF; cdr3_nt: TGTGCCAGTAGTATATCTGTTGGTCAGCCCCAGCATTTT
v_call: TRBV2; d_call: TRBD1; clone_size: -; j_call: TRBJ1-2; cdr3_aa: CASTIMGDRRGYTF; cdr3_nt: TGTGCCAGCACCATAATGGGGGACAGGCGTGGCTACACCTTC
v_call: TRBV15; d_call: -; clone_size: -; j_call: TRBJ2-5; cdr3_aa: CATSGGRPLETQYF; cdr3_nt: TGTGCCACCAGCGGAGGGAGGCCCCTCGAGACCCAGTACTTC
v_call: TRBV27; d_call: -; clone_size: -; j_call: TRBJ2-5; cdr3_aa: CASSHLDKEAQYF; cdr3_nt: TGTGCCAGCAGTCACCTGGATAAAGAGGCCCAGTACTTC
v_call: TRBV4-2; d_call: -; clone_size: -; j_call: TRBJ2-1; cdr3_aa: CASNHEGGYEGEQFF; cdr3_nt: TGTGCCAGCAACCACGAGGGGGGATATGAGGGGGAGCAGTTCTTC
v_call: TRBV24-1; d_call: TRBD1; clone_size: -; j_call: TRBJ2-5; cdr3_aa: CATSDYDRGGQDTQYF; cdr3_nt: TGTGCCACCAGTGATTATGACAGGGGCGGACAAGACACCCAGTACTTC
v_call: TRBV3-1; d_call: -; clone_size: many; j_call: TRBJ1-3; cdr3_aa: CASSQVPQLAGNTIYF; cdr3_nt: TGTGCCAGCAGCCAAGTCCCACAACTGGCTGGAAACACCATATATTTT
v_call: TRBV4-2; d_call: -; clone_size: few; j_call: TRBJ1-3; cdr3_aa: CASSPREVEGPASGNTIYF; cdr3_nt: TGTGCCAGCAGCCCAAGAGAAGTCGAGGGACCGGCGTCTGGAAACACCATATATTTT
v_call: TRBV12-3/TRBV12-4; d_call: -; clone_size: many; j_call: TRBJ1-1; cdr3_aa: CASSLDRGKTEAFF; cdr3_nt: TGTGCCAGCAGTTTAGATCGGGGAAAGACTGAAGCTTTCTTT
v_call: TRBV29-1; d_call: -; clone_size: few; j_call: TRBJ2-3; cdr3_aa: CSETGTETDTQYF; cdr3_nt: TGCAGCGAAACCGGGACTGAAACAGATACGCAGTATTTT
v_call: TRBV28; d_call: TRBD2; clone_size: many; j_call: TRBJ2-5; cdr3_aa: CATGTSGSTETQYF; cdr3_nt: TGTGCCACCGGGACTAGCGGGAGTACGGAGACCCAGTACTTC
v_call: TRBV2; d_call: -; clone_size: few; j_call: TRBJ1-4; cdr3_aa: CANRKGSGEKLFF; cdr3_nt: TGTGCCAACAGAAAGGGGAGCGGTGAAAAACTGTTTTTT
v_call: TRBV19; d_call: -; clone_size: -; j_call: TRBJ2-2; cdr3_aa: CASSIDGAGGGTGELFF; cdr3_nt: TGTGCCAGTAGTATAGATGGGGCCGGAGGAGGCACGGGGGAGCTGTTTTTT
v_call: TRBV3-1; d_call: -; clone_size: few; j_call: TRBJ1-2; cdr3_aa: CASSQDPAGTGYTF; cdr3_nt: TGTGCCAGCAGCCAAGATCCGGCAGGGACTGGCTACACCTTC
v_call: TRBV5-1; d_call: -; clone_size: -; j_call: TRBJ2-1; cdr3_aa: CDSRRERADNEQFF; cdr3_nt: TGCGACAGCAGAAGAGAGCGGGCGGACAATGAGCAGTTCTTC
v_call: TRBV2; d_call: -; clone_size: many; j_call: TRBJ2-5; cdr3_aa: CASERVPSKETQYF; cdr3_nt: TGTGCCAGTGAGCGGGTCCCTTCGAAAGAGACCCAGTACTTC
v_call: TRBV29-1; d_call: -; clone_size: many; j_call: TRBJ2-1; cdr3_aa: CSVVRSALSNEQFF; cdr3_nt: TGCAGCGTTGTAAGATCTGCCCTGTCCAATGAGCAGTTCTTC
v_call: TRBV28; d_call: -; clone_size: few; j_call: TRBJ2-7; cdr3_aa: CASKPGLGTYEQYF; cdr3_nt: TGTGCCAGCAAACCGGGCTTAGGGACCTACGAGCAGTACTTC
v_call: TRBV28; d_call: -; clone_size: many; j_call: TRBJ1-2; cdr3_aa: CASSLNSYGYTF; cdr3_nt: TGTGCCAGCAGTTTGAACAGCTATGGCTACACCTTC
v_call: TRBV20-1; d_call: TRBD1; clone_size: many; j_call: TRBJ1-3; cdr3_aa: CSARDSGQGSGNTIYF; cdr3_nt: TGCAGTGCTAGAGATTCGGGACAGGGCTCTGGAAACACCATATATTTT
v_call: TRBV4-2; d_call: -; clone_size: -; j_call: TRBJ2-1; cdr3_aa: CASSQDRTTPWWNEQFF; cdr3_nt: TGTGCCAGCAGCCAAGATCGGACTACCCCATGGTGGAATGAGCAGTTCTTC
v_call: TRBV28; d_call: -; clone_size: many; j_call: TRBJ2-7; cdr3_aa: CASSRAVPYEQYF; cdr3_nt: TGTGCCAGCAGTCGCGCCGTTCCCTACGAGCAGTACTTC
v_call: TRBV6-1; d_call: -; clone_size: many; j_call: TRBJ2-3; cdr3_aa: CASSDGVMTDTQYF; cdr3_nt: TGTGCCAGCAGTGACGGCGTTATGACAGATACGCAGTATTTT
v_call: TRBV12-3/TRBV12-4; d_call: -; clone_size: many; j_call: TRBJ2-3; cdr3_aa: CASTWEVGTDTQYF; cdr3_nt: TGTGCCAGCACCTGGGAGGTAGGCACAGATACGCAGTATTTT
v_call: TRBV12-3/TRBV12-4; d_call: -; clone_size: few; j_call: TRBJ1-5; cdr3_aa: CASSRANSNQPQHF; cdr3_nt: TGTGCCAGCTCCCGGGCTAATAGCAATCAGCCCCAGCATTTT
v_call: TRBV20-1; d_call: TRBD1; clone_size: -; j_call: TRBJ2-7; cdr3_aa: CSARDRGQTPLPYEKYF; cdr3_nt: TGCAGTGCTAGAGACAGGGGACAGACGCCTCTACCCTACGAGAAGTACTTC
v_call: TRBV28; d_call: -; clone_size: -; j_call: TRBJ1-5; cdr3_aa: CDSSTGPNNQPQHF; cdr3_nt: TGTGACAGCAGTACGGGACCGAACAATCAGCCCCAGCATTTT